This T cell receptor beta chain was identified in a study of cytomegalovirus exposure and HLA in healthy donors. The study, taken as a whole, reports: Sequences of the TCR beta chain were said to predict the HLA-A and HLA-B alleles of most subjects accurately. When analyzed later, a missense DCLRE1C variant was found to be linked to TCR beta V- and J-gene trimming.

As regards this clone: Its target is unknown.

The PCR was carried out with 60 Vbeta primers and 13 Jbeta primers. Assay: immunoSEQ multiplex PCR; the TCRdb copy retains only in-frame clones and omits some. The sample records about 160,000 clones, roughly 76% being singletons. This receptor was obtained from a woman aged 45-59 years in good health and CMV-seronegative. Sequenced input: PBMCs.

CDR3: CASSQRLGLAGDEQYF. The CDR3 nucleotides read TGCGCCAGCAGCCAAAGGCTAGGACTAGCGGGAGACGAGCAGTACTTC. The chain is built from TRBV4-3 and TRBJ2-7; 13 bases fit TRBD2. The junction had 6 bases not matched to a gene; V was cut back by 2 bases and J by 5 bases. CDR3 length: 16 amino acids. Germline V gene sequence: CDR1 LGHNA, CDR2 YSLEER.